One and the same sample provided the 4 T cell receptor beta chains below, sequenced in a study of cytomegalovirus exposure and HLA in healthy donors. The PCR contained 60 Vbeta and 13 Jbeta primers. TCRdb's table, derived via immunoSEQ multiplex PCR, lists solely in-frame clones and lacks some. Of over 150,000 clones in the sample, about four fifths were seen once. The specimen was PBMCs. The receptors were sampled from a man aged 25 to 40 in good health and CMV-seronegative.

The gene calls are TRBV7-2 and TRBJ1-3; 7 bases are shared with TRBD1. Trimming at V came to 1 base and at J to 0 bases, leaving 6 bases not matched to a gene. The CDR3 consists of 17 residues. Germline V gives CDR1 SGHTA, CDR2 FQGNSA. The CDR3, as DNA: TGTGCCAGCAGCTTAGTTATGGGGACAGTCTCTGGAAACACCATATATTTT. It codes for CASSLVMGTVSGNTIYF. Full variable domain (rest looked up from reference TRBV7-2 and TRBJ1-3): GAGVSQSPSNKVTEKGKDVELRCDPISGHTALYWYRQSLGQGLEFLIYFQGNSAPDKSGLPSDRFSAERTGGSVSTLTIQRTQQEDSAVYLCASSLVMGTVSGNTIYFGEGSWLTVV.

The chain links TRBV6-1 to TRBJ1-3; TRBD1 is a possible D gene (5 bases). The V gene's germline CDR1 is MNHNS and CDR2 SASEGT. This CDR3 is 16 amino acids long. Trimming removed 3 bases from V and 0 bases from J, with 12 bases in between. The CDR3 spells CASSDRARISGNTIYF. The DNA of the CDR3 is TGTGCCAGCAGTGACAGGGCAAGGATCTCTGGAAACACCATATATTTT.

V gene TRBV30 combines with J gene TRBJ2-7, with D perhaps matching TRBD2 (6 bases). This CDR3 has 15 residues. Germline lookup yields CDR1 GTSNPN and CDR2 SVGIG (reference sequence). The V end lost 4 bases, the J end lost 2 bases, and 18 bases lay between the germline ends. CDR3 residues: CAWTPEGAVPYEQYF. As DNA, the CDR3 is TGTGCCTGGACCCCGGAGGGAGCCGTCCCCTACGAGCAGTACTTC.

Points on this clone: This specimen includes other DNA sequences encoding the same CDR3. This sequence joins TRBV7-9 and TRBJ2-7; TRBD1 aligns across 8 bases. The germline CDR1 and CDR2 sequences are SEHNR and FQNEAQ (reference sequence). The CDR3 spans 19 residues. J was trimmed by 0 bases and V by 5 bases; bases with no gene match: 18. CDR3 residues: CASSRTLDREAIPSYEQYF. DNA of the CDR3: TGTGCCAGCAGCCGAACTTTGGACAGGGAGGCAATTCCCTCCTACGAGCAGTACTTC.